The next 22 T cell receptor beta chains were all read from a single sample in a study of human T cells and chemical hapten exposure. Each CDR3 protein is one row after TCRdb ran MiXCR on the RACE reads. The sample lists about 260,000 distinct CDR3 sequences, about 8.6% occurring once. Time point described: pre-sensitization, week 0. The treatment denotes: therapeutic diphenylcyclopropenone sensitization with weekly scalp DPC. This sample comprised whole blood, obtained in connection with sensitization to the hapten diphenylcyclopropenone (DPC). These receptor sequences come from a woman aged 35 to 49 with alopecia areata. Some clones in this sample may be carry-over from other donors' samples.

This clonotype was seen more than once but under ten times. The chain is built from TRBV5-1 and TRBJ2-7; a weak D match, TRBD2 (5 bases). CDR1 is SGHRS and CDR2 is YFSETQ in the germline V gene. The CDR3 contains 14 residues. The V end was cut by 4 bases, the J end by 6 bases, with 17 bases between. The CDR3 nucleotides are TGCGCCAGCAGCGTGGGGAGTGAGGGAATCGAGCAGTACTTC. Protein product: CASSVGSEGIEQYF. Combining the CDR3 with reference TRBV5-1 and TRBJ2-7 gives the whole variable domain KAGVTQTPRYLIKTRGQQVTLSCSPISGHRSVSWYQQTPGQGLQFLFEYFSETQRNKGNFPGRFSGRQFSNSRSEMNVSTLELGDSALYLCASSVGSEGIEQYFGPGTRLTVT.

DNA of the CDR3: TGTGCCGTCACTTCCATGAACACCGGGGAGCTGTTTTTT. It is translated as CAVTSMNTGELFF. The genes are TRBV12-3 or TRBV12-4 and TRBJ2-2; D is unresolved. The germline V and J ends were trimmed by 11 bases and 1 base, with 11 bases remaining between them. The CDR3 has 13 amino acids.

This clonotype was seen ten or more times. The gene calls are TRBV30 and TRBJ2-7; D might be TRBD2 (5 bases). The germline V and J ends were trimmed by 1 base and 6 bases, with 13 bases remaining between them. Germline CDR1 and CDR2: GTSNPN and SVGIG (reference sequence). The CDR3 has 13 residues. As DNA, the CDR3 is TGTGCCTGGAGTGGCTCAGGTCGGGGCGAGCAGTACTTC. This gives the protein CAWSGSGRGEQYF. Complete variable domain (other parts from reference TRBV30 and TRBJ2-7): SQTIHQWPATLVQPVGSPLSLECTVEGTSNPNLYWYRQAAGRGLQLLFYSVGIGQISSEVPQNLSASRPQDRQFILSSKKLLLSDSGFYLCAWSGSGRGEQYFGPGTRLTVT.

This clonotype was detected only a few times. In nucleotides, the CDR3 is TGTGCCATCAGTGAGTTTCCCGGGGGGACTGAAGCTTTCTTT. Protein product: CAISEFPGGTEAFF. This chain links TRBV10-3 with TRBJ1-1, with TRBD1 as a possible D gene (5 bases). The CDR3 extends over 14 amino acids. Germline CDR1 reads ENHRY; CDR2 reads SYGVKD. Trimming cost V 1 base and J 5 bases, with 11 bases left between them.

The V call is TRBV28, the J call TRBJ1-2, with a weak D call TRBD1 (5 bases). This CDR3 contains 15 residues. Germline V gives CDR1 MDHEN, CDR2 SYDVKM. The germline V and J ends were trimmed by 6 bases and 10 bases, with 24 bases remaining between them. The CDR3 bases are TGTGCCAGCAGCCCCCCCATACCCGGGACGAATGACTACACCTTC. It codes for CASSPPIPGTNDYTF.

This clonotype was counted only a few times. The chain joins TRBV6-5 to TRBJ2-7, with D possibly TRBD2 on 6 matching bases. V lost 0 bases and J 0 bases, leaving 12 bases between the germline ends. This CDR3 region has 16 residues. Germline loops: CDR1 MNHEY, CDR2 SVGAGI. The CDR3 loop reads CASSYSRAGSSYEQYF. Here the CDR3 DNA reads TGTGCCAGCAGTTACTCGAGGGCGGGGAGCTCCTACGAGCAGTACTTC.

In this sample, this clonotype turned up many times. The chain carries TRBV28 and TRBJ1-1; 7 bases are shared with TRBD1. V dropped 8 bases and J dropped 3; count of bases not matched to a gene: 6. Germline CDR1 reads MDHEN; CDR2 reads SYDVKM. This CDR3 has 13 residues. The CDR3 DNA follows: TGTGCCAGCTACAGGGGAGTCTACACTGAAGCTTTCTTT. Amino acid sequence: CASYRGVYTEAFF.

The J gene is TRBJ2-3, the V gene TRBV5-6, with a tentative D call TRBD2 (6 bases). This CDR3 is built from 15 residues. Germline CDR1 reads SGHDT; CDR2 reads YYEEEE. The ends were cut back, 5 bases at V and 2 bases at J, with 15 bases in the middle. CDR3 in DNA: TGTGCCAGCAGGGAAACGGGGGTAGCCACAGATACGCAGTATTTT. As protein: CASRETGVATDTQYF. Variable domain in full (rest from reference TRBV5-6 and TRBJ2-3): DAGVTQSPTHLIKTRGQQVTLRCSPKSGHDTVSWYQQALGQGPQFIFQYYEEEERQRGNFPDRFSGHQFPNYSSELNVNALLLGDSALYLCASRETGVATDTQYFGPGTRLTVL.

The chain uses TRBV20-1 and TRBJ1-1, with TRBD1 matching 8 bases. Unmatched junction bases numbered 0, after V lost 3 bases and J lost 0 bases. CDR3 length: 13 residues. The V gene's germline CDR1 is DFQATT and CDR2 SNEGSKA (reference sequence). CDR3 coding DNA: TGCAGTGCTAGGGACAGGGTGAACACTGAAGCTTTCTTT. It encodes CSARDRVNTEAFF.

This chain joins TRBV20-1 and TRBJ2-6; D may be TRBD1 or TRBD2 (5 bases each). The CDR3 loop spans 17 amino acids. Germline V CDR1 and CDR2: DFQATT, SNEGSKA (reference sequence). Trimming pared 6 bases from V and 1 base from J, leaving 19 bases between. Here the CDR3 DNA reads TGCAGTGCCAACGGACACGGGACCCCGTCTGGGGCCAACGTCCTGACTTTC. This gives the protein CSANGHGTPSGANVLTF.

The V gene is TRBV28, the J gene TRBJ1-1; 11 positions match TRBD1. The germline CDR1 and CDR2 sequences are MDHEN and SYDVKM. The V gene end was trimmed by 4 bases and the J gene end by 1 base; junction bases not matched to a gene: 5. The CDR3 is made up of 16 amino acids. CDR3 residues: CASSSPGQGGNTEAFF. In DNA, the CDR3 is TGTGCCAGCAGTTCGCCGGGACAGGGGGGGAACACTGAAGCTTTCTTT.

The chain employs TRBV12-3 or TRBV12-4 and TRBJ2-2, with D perhaps matching TRBD1 (5 bases). The V and J ends lost 2 bases and 6 bases respectively, with 10 bases between them. This CDR3 is built from 14 residues. In DNA, the CDR3 is TGTGCCAGCAGTTTACAGGGTTACTCCGGGGAGCTGTTTTTT. As protein: CASSLQGYSGELFF.

This clonotype has only a few counts. This chain uses TRBV6-6 with TRBJ2-1; 13 nucleotides match TRBD2. V shed 0 bases, J shed 7 bases, and the junction held 3 bases outside the gene matches. The CDR3 consists of 16 residues. Germline-derived CDR1 and CDR2 are MNHNY and SVGAGI (reference sequence). Written as DNA, the CDR3 is TGTGCCAGCAGTTACTCGACTAGCGGGAGGAAAAATGAGCAGTTCTTC. It translates to CASSYSTSGRKNEQFF.

In this sample, this clonotype turned up a few times. The genes are TRBV6-2 or TRBV6-3 and TRBJ2-2; D is unclear. V was cut by 6 bases and J by 6 bases, with 20 bases left in between. The CDR3 runs 16 residues. CDR1 is MNHEY, CDR2 SVGEGT, per germline. Here the CDR3 reads CASRVPRNPGPGELFF. The CDR3 nucleotides are TGTGCCAGCAGAGTGCCTAGAAACCCCGGGCCCGGGGAGCTGTTTTTT.

The chain recombines TRBV24-1 with TRBJ2-5; unclear D gene. The CDR3 is 16 amino acids. Germline CDR1 reads KGHDR; CDR2 reads SFDVKD. Trimming cost V 4 bases and J 1 base, with 15 bases left between them. The CDR3 DNA reads as TGTGCCACCAGTGACGGATTGGAACAAACCCAAGAGACCCAGTACTTC. It encodes CATSDGLEQTQETQYF.

The chain is built from TRBV7-2 and TRBJ1-5; perhaps TRBD1 as D (5 bases). The CDR3 loop spans 18 amino acids. V lost 2 bases, J lost 4 bases, and 21 bases lay in between. Germline lookup yields CDR1 SGHTA and CDR2 FQGNSA. This CDR3 reads CASSLTPQGAGRNQPQHF. CDR3 sequence (DNA): TGTGCCAGCAGCTTAACGCCGCAGGGAGCGGGGCGAAATCAGCCCCAGCATTTT.

This clonotype was counted only a few times. V usage is TRBV10-3 and J usage is TRBJ1-1, with TRBD1 as a possible D gene (5 bases). CDR1 is ENHRY and CDR2 is SYGVKD in the germline V gene. V lost 7 bases to trimming and J lost 0 bases, with 12 bases between them. This CDR3 contains 14 residues. As DNA, the CDR3 is TGTGCCATCACTCCGCGGGGGGTGAACACTGAAGCTTTCTTT. It codes for CAITPRGVNTEAFF.

The sample holds a few counts of this clonotype. This chain uses TRBV28 with TRBJ2-1, with 10 nucleotides matching TRBD1. Germline V gene sequence: CDR1 MDHEN, CDR2 SYDVKM. The CDR3 has 16 residues. The trim removed 2 bases at V and 8 bases at J, leaving 9 bases unmatched. CDR3 nucleotides: TGTGCCAGCAGTTTAAGCCCTGGACAGGGGGGATATGAGCAGTTCTTC. This encodes CASSLSPGQGGYEQFF.

The table lists this clonotype with many counts. The rearrangement joins TRBV6-6 to TRBJ1-4; 9 positions agree with TRBD1. This CDR3 region has 14 residues. Germline assignment: CDR1 MNHNY and CDR2 SVGAGI (reference sequence). Losses at the gene ends were 5 bases for V and 8 bases for J; bases not matched to a gene: 6. CDR3 in DNA: TGTGCCAGCAGTAGGACAGGGGTTGACGAAAAACTGTTTTTT. This encodes CASSRTGVDEKLFF.

The chain carries TRBV7-3 and TRBJ2-3; no firm D call. CDR1 SGHTA and CDR2 FQGTGA come from the germline V gene. This CDR3 contains 13 residues. With 7 bases removed from V and 5 bases from J, the gap between germline ends came to 13 bases. CDR3 loop: CASNSGVEDTQYF. The CDR3 DNA reads TGTGCCAGCAACAGTGGGGTAGAAGATACGCAGTATTTT.

In its sample, this clonotype was seen many times. The chain is built from TRBV5-1 and TRBJ2-2; tentative D call: TRBD1 (7 bases). The CDR3 totals 17 residues. In germline, CDR1 is SGHRS, CDR2 YFSETQ. V lost 4 bases and J lost 5, with 21 bases in between. CDR3 residues: CASSRQGLPTMTGELFF. In DNA, the CDR3 is TGCGCCAGCAGCCGACAGGGACTCCCGACGATGACCGGGGAGCTGTTTTTT. Full variable domain (rest looked up from reference TRBV5-1 and TRBJ2-2): KAGVTQTPRYLIKTRGQQVTLSCSPISGHRSVSWYQQTPGQGLQFLFEYFSETQRNKGNFPGRFSGRQFSNSRSEMNVSTLELGDSALYLCASSRQGLPTMTGELFFGEGSRLTVL.

J is TRBJ1-4 and V is TRBV5-6; 7 nucleotides agree with TRBD1. Per the germline V gene, CDR1 is SGHDT and CDR2 is YYEEEE. The junction had 7 bases not matched to a gene; V was cut back by 4 bases and J by 4 bases. The CDR3 is made up of 15 amino acids. The CDR3 DNA reads TGTGCCAGCAGCCCTCGGACAGGTGGTAATGAAAAACTGTTTTTT. Its translation is CASSPRTGGNEKLFF.